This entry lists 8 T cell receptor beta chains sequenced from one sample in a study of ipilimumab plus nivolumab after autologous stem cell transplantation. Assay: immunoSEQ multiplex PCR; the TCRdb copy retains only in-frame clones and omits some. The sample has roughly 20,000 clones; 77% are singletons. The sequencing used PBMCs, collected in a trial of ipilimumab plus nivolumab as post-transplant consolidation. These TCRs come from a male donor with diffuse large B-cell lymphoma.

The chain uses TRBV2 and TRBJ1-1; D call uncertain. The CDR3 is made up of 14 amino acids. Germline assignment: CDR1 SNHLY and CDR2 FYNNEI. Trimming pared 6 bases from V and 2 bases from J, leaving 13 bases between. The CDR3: CASSVQGVNTEAFF. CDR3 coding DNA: TGTGCCAGCAGCGTCCAAGGAGTAAACACTGAAGCTTTCTTT. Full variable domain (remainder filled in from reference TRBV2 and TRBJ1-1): EPEVTQTPSHQVTQMGQEVILRCVPISNHLYFYWYRQILGQKVEFLVSFYNNEISEKSEIFDDQFSVERPDGSNFTLKIRSTKLEDSAMYFCASSVQGVNTEAFFGQGTRLTVV.

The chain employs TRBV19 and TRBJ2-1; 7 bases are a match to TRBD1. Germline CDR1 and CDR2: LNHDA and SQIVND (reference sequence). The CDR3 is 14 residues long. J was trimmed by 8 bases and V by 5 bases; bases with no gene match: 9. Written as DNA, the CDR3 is TGTGCCAGTAGTCCTGGGACAGTAATGGATGAGCAGTTCTTC. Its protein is CASSPGTVMDEQFF.

In DNA, the CDR3 is TGCGCCAGCAGCTTTTATTCGGGAGAGCAGTTCTTC. Its translation is CASSFYSGEQFF. This rearrangement joins TRBV5-1 to TRBJ2-1, with D possibly matching TRBD2 (5 bases). Germline values: CDR1 SGHRS, CDR2 YFSETQ. V gave up 2 bases and J gave up 10 bases, with 10 bases separating them. CDR3 length: 12 amino acids.

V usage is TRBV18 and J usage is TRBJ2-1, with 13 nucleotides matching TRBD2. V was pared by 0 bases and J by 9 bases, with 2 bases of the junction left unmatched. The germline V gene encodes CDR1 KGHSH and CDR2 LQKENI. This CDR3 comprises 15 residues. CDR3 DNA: TGTGCCAGCTCACCACCAACTAGCGGGGGGGCTGAGCAGTTCTTC. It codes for CASSPPTSGGAEQFF.

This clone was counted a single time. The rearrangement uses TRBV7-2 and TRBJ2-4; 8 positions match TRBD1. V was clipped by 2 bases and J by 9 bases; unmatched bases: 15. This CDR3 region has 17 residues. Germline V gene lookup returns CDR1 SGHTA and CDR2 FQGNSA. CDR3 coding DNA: TGTGCCAGCAGCTTAACGGGAAGACCAGGGGGCCCCAGCATTCAGTACTTC. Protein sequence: CASSLTGRPGGPSIQYF.

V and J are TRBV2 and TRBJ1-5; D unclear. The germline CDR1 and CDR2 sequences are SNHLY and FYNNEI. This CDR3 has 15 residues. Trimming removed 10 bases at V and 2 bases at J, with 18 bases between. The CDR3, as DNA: TGTGCCATTTCCCCGTCGAGCCGTGGCAATCAGCCCCAGCATTTT. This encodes CAISPSSRGNQPQHF.

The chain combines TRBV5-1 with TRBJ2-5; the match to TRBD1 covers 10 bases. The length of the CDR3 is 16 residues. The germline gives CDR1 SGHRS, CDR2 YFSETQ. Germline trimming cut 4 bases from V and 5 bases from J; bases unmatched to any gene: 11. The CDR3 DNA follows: TGCGCCAGCAGCCCCCAGGGGACAGGGGCCTCGGAGACCCAGTACTTC. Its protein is CASSPQGTGASETQYF.

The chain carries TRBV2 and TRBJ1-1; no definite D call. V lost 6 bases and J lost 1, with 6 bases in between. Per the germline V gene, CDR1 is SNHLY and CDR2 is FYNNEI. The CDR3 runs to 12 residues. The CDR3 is CASRVGNTEAFF. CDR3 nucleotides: TGTGCCAGCAGGGTTGGGAACACTGAAGCTTTCTTT.